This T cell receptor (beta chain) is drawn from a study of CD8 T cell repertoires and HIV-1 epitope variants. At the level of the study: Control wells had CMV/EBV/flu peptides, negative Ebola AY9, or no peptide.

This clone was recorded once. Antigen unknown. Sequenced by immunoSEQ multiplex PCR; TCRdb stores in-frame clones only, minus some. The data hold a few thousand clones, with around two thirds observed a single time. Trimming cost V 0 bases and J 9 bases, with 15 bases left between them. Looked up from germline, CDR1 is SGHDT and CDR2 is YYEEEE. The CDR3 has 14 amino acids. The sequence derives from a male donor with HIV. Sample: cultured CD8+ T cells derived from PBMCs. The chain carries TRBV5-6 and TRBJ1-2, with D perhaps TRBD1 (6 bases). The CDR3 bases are TGTGCCAGCAGCTTGGGGCAGGGGCTGATACGCTACACCTTC. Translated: CASSLGQGLIRYTF.